This TCR beta chain was captured by sequencing in a study of T cell changes during pregnancy in multiple sclerosis. This clone was seen a few times. The ends were cut back, 2 bases at V and 5 bases at J, with 18 bases in the middle. Germline V lookup: CDR1 LNHDA, CDR2 SQIVND (reference sequence). The CDR3 runs to 16 residues. Data came from immunoSEQ multiplex PCR; TCRdb stores just in-frame clones and leaves some out. The sample yields tens of thousands of clones, around 94% seen once. This sequence was found in a female donor in good health, enrolled as a control in a pregnancy study. Material: peripheral blood, obtained in the third trimester of pregnancy. The chain recombines TRBV19 with TRBJ2-5; D might be TRBD2 (5 bases). The CDR3 region is CASSISWTRREETQYF. Here the CDR3 DNA reads TGTGCCAGTAGTATATCCTGGACCCGAAGGGAGGAGACCCAGTACTTC.